This T cell receptor (beta chain) was documented in a study of T cell clonotyping in hematopoietic cell transplantation. This clone was seen only once. The antigen remains undetermined. Study conclusions and caveats: Few recipient clonotypes overlapped donors; over 95% were de novo at given depth. After transplant, recipient diversity fell while pathologically expanded clonotypes grew through day 180. Without cell sorting, CD4 versus CD8 contributions remain unresolved.

Recipient blood drawn about 28 days pretransplant and days 30, 100, 180 after. V lost 1 base to trimming and J lost 7 bases, with 16 bases between them. Per germline, CDR1 MNHEY and CDR2 SMNVEV (reference sequence). CDR3 size: 15 residues. Measured with immunoSEQ multiplex PCR; TCRdb has only the in-frame clones, and not every one. The table has several thousand clones, around 87% seen once. The chain combines TRBV27 with TRBJ1-2; a weak D match, TRBD1 (5 bases). The sequencing here drew on PBMCs, taken 100 days after allogeneic stem cell transplant. The receptor comes from a male patient aged 50 or older who had an allogeneic stem cell transplant from a related donor, so the T cells may come from the graft donor. Some clones in this sample may be carry-over from other donors' samples. The CDR3 loop is CASSLFPGAVLGYTF. The CDR3 DNA follows: TGTGCCAGCAGTTTATTCCCCGGGGCGGTACTTGGCTACACCTTC.